What follows are 24 T cell receptor beta chains derived from one specimen sequenced in a study of vaccination and CD4 T cells after COVID-19. Time point noted: late sampling 161 to 241 days after vaccination in a few convalescent patients. The treatment denotes: roughly 11-day PBMC culture with coronavirus spike peptide pools or control peptides (ViraFEST assay). For these TCRs, the target antigens are not known. Researchers used the Oncomine TCR Beta short-read assay to sequence DNA from cultured CD4+ T cells. MiXCR, run by TCRdb on the PCR reads, gives a single entry per CDR3 protein. The table records 20,000 to 30,000 distinct CDR3 sequences, about 31% of them present only once. The material was CD4+ T cells from blood, cultured in vitro, obtained about 7 months after SARS-CoV-2 vaccination. The receptors were sampled from a human donor who had recovered from COVID-19.

The chain uses TRBV6-1 and TRBJ1-5; tentative D call: TRBD1 (6 bases). Germline loops: CDR1 MNHNS, CDR2 SASEGT. The CDR3 is made up of 15 amino acids. The germline V and J ends were trimmed by 6 bases and 6 bases, with 18 bases remaining between them. The CDR3 DNA reads TGTGCCAGCAGCCGACTGGGACAAGCTGGTCAGCCCCAGCATTTT. This gives the protein CASSRLGQAGQPQHF.

The chain uses TRBV7-3 and TRBJ2-3; TRBD2 matches at 7 bases. CDR1 is SGHTA, CDR2 FQGTGA, per germline. This CDR3 is 14 amino acids long. V trimming: 6 bases; J trimming: 2 bases; junction bases outside the gene matches: 5. This CDR3 is CASSPAGITDTQYF. CDR3 nucleotide sequence: TGTGCCAGCAGTCCAGCGGGAATCACAGATACGCAGTATTTT.

The chain employs TRBV7-9 and TRBJ2-7, with 10 bases matching TRBD1. V lost 4 bases, J lost 6 bases, and 9 bases stayed unmatched. This CDR3 has 15 residues. CDR1 and CDR2 (germline): SEHNR, FQNEAQ (reference sequence). CDR3 coding DNA: TGTGCCAGCAGCTCTTTCCTGGACAGGGGGGTCGAGCAGTACTTC. Protein: CASSSFLDRGVEQYF.

This chain uses TRBV6-1 with TRBJ2-1; TRBD2 matches at 11 bases. V shed 7 bases, J shed 6 bases, and the junction held 8 bases outside the gene matches. The CDR3 spans 15 residues. Germline V gene sequence: CDR1 MNHNS, CDR2 SASEGT. The CDR3 reads CASKMGLAVINEQFF. CDR3 sequence (DNA): TGTGCCAGCAAAATGGGACTAGCGGTTATCAATGAGCAGTTCTTC.

This clonotype was detected a few times. The chain employs TRBV20-1 and TRBJ2-5, with D tentatively TRBD1 (5 bases). The CDR3 is 16 residues long. V gave up 6 bases and J gave up 1 base, with 21 bases separating them. The germline V gene encodes CDR1 DFQATT and CDR2 SNEGSKA (reference sequence). For the CDR3, the DNA is TGCAGTGCCCCTATCTCGAAGACAGCACTCCAAGAGACCCAGTACTTC. Its protein is CSAPISKTALQETQYF.

The rearrangement uses TRBV28 and TRBJ1-5; D perhaps matches TRBD1 (5 bases). CDR3 length: 13 amino acids. CDR1 is MDHEN and CDR2 is SYDVKM in the germline V gene. V dropped 10 bases and J dropped 7 bases, with 17 bases sitting between them. The CDR3 is CAIRGGNNQPQHF. CDR3 coding DNA: TGTGCCATTAGGGGAGGGAATAACCAGCCCCAGCATTTT.

The rearrangement links TRBV7-2 to TRBJ2-1; tentative D call: TRBD2 (5 bases). The germline gives CDR1 SGHTA, CDR2 FQGNSA. The CDR3 totals 12 residues. Deletions cut 3 bases from V and 10 bases from J, with 10 bases between. The CDR3 reads CASSFFREEQFF. CDR3 bases: TGTGCCAGCAGCTTCTTTCGGGAAGAGCAGTTCTTC.

The chain joins TRBV7-9 to TRBJ2-1; either TRBD1 or TRBD2 may fit D (6 bases each). The V and J ends lost 1 base and 6 bases respectively, with 16 bases between them. Germline loops: CDR1 SEHNR, CDR2 FQNEAQ (reference sequence). The CDR3 runs to 16 residues. The CDR3 is CASSLVLTGGANEQFF. The CDR3 nucleotides are TGTGCCAGCAGCTTAGTCCTGACAGGAGGGGCCAATGAGCAGTTCTTC.

This clonotype was counted a few times. The chain is built from TRBV7-9 and TRBJ2-1; D possibly uses TRBD1 or TRBD2 (6 bases each). V shed 9 bases and J shed 5 bases, with 11 bases lying between them. The CDR3 is 12 amino acids. Germline V gives CDR1 SEHNR, CDR2 FQNEAQ (reference sequence). In DNA form, the CDR3 reads TGTGCCAGGAGGGGGGACCACAATGAGCAGTTCTTC. Translation gives CARRGDHNEQFF. The variable domain in full, completed from reference TRBV7-9 and TRBJ2-1, reads DTGVSQNPRHKITKRGQNVTFRCDPISEHNRLYWYRQTLGQGPEFLTYFQNEAQLEKSRLLSDRFSAERPKGSFSTLEIQRTEQGDSAMYLCARRGDHNEQFFGPGTRLTVL.

The CDR3 here is CAARDQNTGELFF. In nucleotides, the CDR3 is TGTGCCGCTAGGGACCAGAACACCGGGGAGCTGTTTTTT. This sequence joins TRBV6-1 and TRBJ2-2, with D perhaps assigned TRBD1 or TRBD2 (5 bases each). Germline-derived CDR1 and CDR2 are MNHNS and SASEGT. Trimming cost V 11 bases and J 1 base, with 11 bases left between them. CDR3 length: 13 residues.

The chain is built from TRBV12-3 or TRBV12-4 and TRBJ2-1, with D possibly TRBD2 on 5 matching bases. This CDR3 is 14 amino acids long. Trimming took off 6 bases at V and 2 bases at J, with 11 bases between the two ends. CDR3 sequence (DNA): TGTGCCAGCAGGAGAGCGGAAACCTACAATGAGCAGTTCTTC. Protein: CASRRAETYNEQFF.

For this clonotype: A junction boundary mismatches the germline segment, possibly from a read error. V usage is TRBV7-7 and J usage is TRBJ2-2; D gene ambiguous. The CDR3 is 15 residues long. Germline V gives CDR1 SSHAT, CDR2 FNYEAQ (reference sequence). In DNA, the CDR3 is TGTGCTAGCAGCTTAGGTGCTACTTCTACCGGGGAGCTGTTTTTT. This codes for CASSLGATSTGELFF.

The sample holds a few counts of this clonotype. This chain joins TRBV6-1 and TRBJ2-7; 8 bases are a match to TRBD1. Trimming at V came to 6 bases and at J to 0 bases, leaving 4 bases not matched to a gene. CDR1 and CDR2 (germline): MNHNS, SASEGT. This CDR3 comprises 14 residues. In DNA, the CDR3 is TGTGCCAGCAGAGACAGGGGAGCCTCCTACGAGCAGTACTTC. Encoded protein: CASRDRGASYEQYF.

The rearrangement links TRBV5-4 to TRBJ2-7; 7 bases map to TRBD1. The CDR3 totals 13 residues. CDR1 SGHNT and CDR2 YYREEE come from the germline V gene (reference sequence). V was pared by 3 bases and J by 5 bases, with 5 bases of the junction left unmatched. This CDR3 is CASSSDRAHEQYF. For the CDR3, the DNA is TGTGCCAGCAGCTCCGACAGGGCGCACGAGCAGTACTTC. Supplemented by reference TRBV5-4 and TRBJ2-7, the full variable domain reads ETGVTQSPTHLIKTRGQQVTLRCSSQSGHNTVSWYQQALGQGPQFIFQYYREEENGRGNFPPRFSGLQFPNYSSELNVNALELDDSALYLCASSSDRAHEQYFGPGTRLTVT.

The chain carries TRBV4-1 and TRBJ2-7; 10 bases are shared with TRBD1. V lost 4 bases and J lost 5; bases outside the gene matches: 11. CDR3 length equals 16 residues. Germline V lookup: CDR1 MGHRA, CDR2 YSYEKL. CDR3 DNA: TGCGCCAGCAGCCGCGGTCCGGGACAGGGGAGCCACGAGCAGTACTTC. It encodes CASSRGPGQGSHEQYF.

This sequence joins TRBV6-1 and TRBJ2-3; 13 nucleotides line up with TRBD2. The CDR3 is 15 amino acids. CDR1 is MNHNS, CDR2 SASEGT, per germline. Trimming took 6 bases from V and 1 from J; bases not matched to a gene: 1. The DNA of the CDR3 is TGTGCCAGCAGCGGACTAGCGGGAGGCACAGATACGCAGTATTTT. It encodes CASSGLAGGTDTQYF.

V usage is TRBV7-7 and J usage is TRBJ2-7; a weak D match, TRBD2 (6 bases). Germline V gene lookup returns CDR1 SSHAT and CDR2 FNYEAQ (reference sequence). Trimming took 5 bases from V and 2 from J, leaving 16 bases between them. This CDR3 is built from 15 residues. CDR3 bases: TGTGCCAGCAGCCTAGATCATAGCGGAACCTACGAGCAGTACTTC. Translation gives CASSLDHSGTYEQYF.

This chain connects TRBV6-1 to TRBJ1-1; D possibly corresponds to TRBD1 (5 bases). The length of the CDR3 is 12 residues. V was shortened by 4 bases and J by 11 bases, with 14 bases between the two germline ends. Germline lookup yields CDR1 MNHNS and CDR2 SASEGT. The CDR3 is CASSGQGRDAFF. For the CDR3, the DNA is TGTGCCAGCAGTGGTCAGGGCAGGGACGCTTTCTTT.

This clonotype was seen a few times. The rearrangement links TRBV27 to TRBJ2-5, with unresolved D. The length of the CDR3 is 13 residues. Germline CDR1 reads MNHEY; CDR2 reads SMNVEV (reference sequence). Trimming stripped 6 bases from V and 1 base from J, with 9 bases between. The CDR3 region is CASRRRLQETQYF. The CDR3 coding sequence is TGTGCCAGCAGGAGACGTCTCCAAGAGACCCAGTACTTC.

This clonotype has just a few counts. The chain has TRBV6-4 and TRBJ2-1; TRBD1 agrees at 10 bases. The CDR3 consists of 14 residues. The V gene end was trimmed by 7 bases and the J gene end by 5 bases; junction bases not matched to a gene: 5. CDR1 and CDR2 from the germline V gene are MRHNA and SNTAGT. DNA of the CDR3: TGTGCCAGCAAACCGGGACAGGGGAACAATGAGCAGTTCTTC. This codes for CASKPGQGNNEQFF.

J is TRBJ2-1 and V is TRBV27; D could derive from TRBD1 or TRBD2 (5 bases each). The length of the CDR3 is 15 residues. V was trimmed by 11 bases and J by 0 bases, leaving 17 bases between them. Germline V gene lookup returns CDR1 MNHEY and CDR2 SMNVEV (reference sequence). The CDR3 coding sequence is TGTGCCTCCAGTTGGGGGAAGAGCTCCTACAATGAGCAGTTCTTC. The encoded protein is CASSWGKSSYNEQFF.

For the CDR3, the DNA is TGTGCCAGCAGTTCCTCCCTCTCTGGGGCCAACGTCCTGACTTTC. As protein: CASSSSLSGANVLTF. V and J are TRBV28 and TRBJ2-6; D is unresolved. The CDR3 consists of 15 residues. Trimming took 4 bases from V and 0 from J, leaving 7 bases between them. CDR1 and CDR2 from the germline V gene are MDHEN and SYDVKM. The full variable domain, in which reference TRBV28 and TRBJ2-6 provide the parts outside the CDR3, is DVKVTQSSRYLVKRTGEKVFLECVQDMDHENMFWYRQDPGLGLRLIYFSYDVKMKEKGDIPEGYSVSREKKERFSLILESASTNQTSMYLCASSSSLSGANVLTFGAGSRLTVL.

This chain links TRBV2 with TRBJ2-4; D is uncertain. The CDR3 loop spans 12 amino acids. Germline lookup yields CDR1 SNHLY and CDR2 FYNNEI. The V end was cut by 3 bases, the J end by 6 bases, with 6 bases between. The CDR3 here is CASSEAVNIQYF. The CDR3, as DNA: TGTGCCAGCAGTGAGGCAGTAAACATTCAGTACTTC.

This clonotype showed up just a few times. The chain's CDR3 is CASSIGQPNTEAFF. DNA of the CDR3: TGTGCCAGTAGTATCGGTCAGCCGAACACTGAAGCTTTCTTT. The rearrangement links TRBV19 to TRBJ1-1, with no clear D. Germline V gene data show CDR1 as LNHDA and CDR2 as SQIVND (reference sequence). V was clipped by 3 bases and J by 1 base, with 9 bases between them. The CDR3 has 14 amino acids. The full variable domain, in which reference TRBV19 and TRBJ1-1 provide the parts outside the CDR3, is DGGITQSPKYLFRKEGQNVTLSCEQNLNHDAMYWYRQDPGQGLRLIYYSQIVNDFQKGDIAEGYSVSREKKESFPLTVTSAQKNPTAFYLCASSIGQPNTEAFFGQGTRLTVV.